This T cell receptor (beta chain) was recovered during a study of patients and donors after allogeneic stem cell transplantation. TCRdb independently ran MiXCR on the RT-PCR reads; one entry per CDR3 protein. Among some 880,000 distinct CDR3 sequences listed, about 20% were seen once. This clonotype was detected ten times or more. The CDR3 extends over 13 amino acids. The germline V gene encodes CDR1 MNHNS and CDR2 SASEGT. Between the trimmed V and J ends, which lost 7 bases and 7 bases, there was a span of 13 bases. The clonotype comes from a human donor who was either an allogeneic HSCT recipient or a stem cell or donor lymphocyte infusion donor (not recorded which). It is not recorded whose cells these are; they may come from a transplant donor. Sequenced sample: blood, either unsorted or a sorted T cell fraction (not recorded which). The rearrangement joins TRBV6-1 to TRBJ2-2; D not certain. The CDR3 DNA reads TGTGCCAGCACTAACACGGTCAGCGGGGAGCTGTTTTTT. This codes for CASTNTVSGELFF.